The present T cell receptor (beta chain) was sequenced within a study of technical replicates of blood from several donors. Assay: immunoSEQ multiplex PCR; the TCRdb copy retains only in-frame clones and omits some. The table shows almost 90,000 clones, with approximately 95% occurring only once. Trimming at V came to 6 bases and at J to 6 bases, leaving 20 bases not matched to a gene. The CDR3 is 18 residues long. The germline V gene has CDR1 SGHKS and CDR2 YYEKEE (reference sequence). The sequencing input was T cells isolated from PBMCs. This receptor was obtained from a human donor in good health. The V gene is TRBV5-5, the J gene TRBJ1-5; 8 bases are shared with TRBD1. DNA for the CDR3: TGTGCCAGCAACTTAGCTCCTGGGACAGGCAGATTGTTTCAGCCCCAGCATTTT. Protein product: CASNLAPGTGRLFQPQHF. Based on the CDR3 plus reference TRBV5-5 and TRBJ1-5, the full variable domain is DAGVTQSPTHLIKTRGQQVTLRCSPISGHKSVSWYQQVLGQGPQFIFQYYEKEERGRGNFPDRFSARQFPNYSSELNVNALLLGDSALYLCASNLAPGTGRLFQPQHFGDGTRLSIL.